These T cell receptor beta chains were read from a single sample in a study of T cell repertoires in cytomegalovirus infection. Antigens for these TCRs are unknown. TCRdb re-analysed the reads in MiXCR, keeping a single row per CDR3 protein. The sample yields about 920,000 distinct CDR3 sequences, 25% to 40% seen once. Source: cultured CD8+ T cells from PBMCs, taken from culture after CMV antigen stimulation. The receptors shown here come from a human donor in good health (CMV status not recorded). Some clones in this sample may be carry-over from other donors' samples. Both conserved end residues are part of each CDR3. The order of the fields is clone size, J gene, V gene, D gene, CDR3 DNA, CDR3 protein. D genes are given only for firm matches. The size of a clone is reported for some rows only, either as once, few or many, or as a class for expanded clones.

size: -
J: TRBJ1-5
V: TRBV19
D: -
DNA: TGTGCCAGTAGTATGTGGGACCAGGCAAATCAGCCCCAGCATTTT
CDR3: CASSMWDQANQPQHF

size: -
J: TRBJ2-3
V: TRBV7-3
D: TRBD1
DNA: TGTGCCAGCAGCTTTTGGACAGGGGATTCTAATACGCAGTATTTT
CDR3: CASSFWTGDSNTQYF

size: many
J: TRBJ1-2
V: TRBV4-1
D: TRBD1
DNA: TGCGCCAGCAGCCGCCTACGACAGGGGACAGGGGATAACTATGGCTACACCTTC
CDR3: CASSRLRQGTGDNYGYTF

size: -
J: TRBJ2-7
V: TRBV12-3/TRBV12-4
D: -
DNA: TGTGCCAACAGTCCCCGGCCCCACTCCTACGAGCAGTACTTC
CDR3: CANSPRPHSYEQYF

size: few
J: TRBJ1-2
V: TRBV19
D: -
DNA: TGTGCCAGTACTACAGAGGCCTATGGCTACACCTTC
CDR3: CASTTEAYGYTF

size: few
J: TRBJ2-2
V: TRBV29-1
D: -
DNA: TGCAGCGTTGAAAAAGAGGCAGGGTGGAGCACCGGGGAGCTGTTTTTT
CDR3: CSVEKEAGWSTGELFF

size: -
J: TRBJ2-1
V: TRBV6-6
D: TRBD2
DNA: TGTGCCAGCAGTTCCCGACCCGGACTAGCGGGGGCCGGGTTTTACAATGAGCAGTTCTTC
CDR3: CASSSRPGLAGAGFYNEQFF

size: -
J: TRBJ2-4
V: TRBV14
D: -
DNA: TGTGCCAGCAGCCAAGATCATGAGACAGCAAACATTCAGTACTTC
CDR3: CASSQDHETANIQYF

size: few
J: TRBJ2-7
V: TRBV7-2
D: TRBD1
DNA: TGTGCCAGCAGCGTGTGGGACAGGGCGGCGGACGAGCAGTACTTC
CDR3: CASSVWDRAADEQYF

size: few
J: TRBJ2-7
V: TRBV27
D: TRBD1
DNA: TGTGCCAGCAGTCACTTCGAGAGCGGGACAGGGGAGAACGAGCAGTACTTC
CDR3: CASSHFESGTGENEQYF

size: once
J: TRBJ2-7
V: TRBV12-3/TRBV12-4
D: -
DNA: TGTGCCAACAGTTTAGGTTACGAGCAGTACTTC
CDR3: CANSLGYEQYF

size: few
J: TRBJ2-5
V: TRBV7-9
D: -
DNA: TGTGCCAGCAGCTTACGTGTTGGTGCCCGGGTACTCCAAGAGACCCAGTACTTC
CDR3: CASSLRVGARVLQETQYF

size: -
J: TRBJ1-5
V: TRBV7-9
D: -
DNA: TGTGCCAGCAGCCCAACTTACGATAGCAATCAGCCCCAGCATTTT
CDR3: CASSPTYDSNQPQHF

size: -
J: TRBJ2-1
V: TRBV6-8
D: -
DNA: TGTGCCAGCAGTTTTAATCCAGGGAACAATGAGCAGTTCTTC
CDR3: CASSFNPGNNEQFF

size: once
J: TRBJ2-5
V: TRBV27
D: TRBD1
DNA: TGTGTCAGCAGTACAGATCGACAGGGGTTGGAGGAGACCCAGTACTTC
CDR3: CVSSTDRQGLEETQYF

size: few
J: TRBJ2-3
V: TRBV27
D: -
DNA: TGTGCCAGCCGTAACCCGGCGGGGTCCGTCACAGATACGCAGTATTTT
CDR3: CASRNPAGSVTDTQYF

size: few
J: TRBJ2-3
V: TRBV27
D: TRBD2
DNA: TGTGCCAGCACCAAAGAGAGCGGGGGAAACACAGATACGCAGTATTTT
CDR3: CASTKESGGNTDTQYF

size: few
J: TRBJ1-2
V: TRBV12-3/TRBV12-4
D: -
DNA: TGTGCCAGCAGTTTATTTGTAGCTAACTATGGCTACACCTTC
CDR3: CASSLFVANYGYTF

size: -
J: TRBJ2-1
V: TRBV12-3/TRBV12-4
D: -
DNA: TGTGCCAGCAGTCCGGGACCCGCCTCCAATGAGCAGTTCTTC
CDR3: CASSPGPASNEQFF

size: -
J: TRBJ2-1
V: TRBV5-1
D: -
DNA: TGCGCCAGCAGCCCAACGGCCACGAGCTCCTACAATGAGCAGTTCTTC
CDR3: CASSPTATSSYNEQFF

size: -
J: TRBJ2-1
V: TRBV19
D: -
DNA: TGTGCCAGTAGTACAGAGTCCTACAATGAGCAGTTCTTC
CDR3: CASSTESYNEQFF

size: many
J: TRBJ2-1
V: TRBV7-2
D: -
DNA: TGTGCCAGCAGGGACGGTTCCTACAATGAGCAGTTCTTC
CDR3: CASRDGSYNEQFF

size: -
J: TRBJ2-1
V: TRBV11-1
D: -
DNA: TGTGCCAGCAGCTTAGGGCGGCGGGGCTACAATGAGCAGTTCTTC
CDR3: CASSLGRRGYNEQFF

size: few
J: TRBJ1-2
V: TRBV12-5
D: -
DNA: TGTGCTAGTGGAGCAGGGACCGCGAATTCTAACTATGGCTACACCTTC
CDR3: CASGAGTANSNYGYTF

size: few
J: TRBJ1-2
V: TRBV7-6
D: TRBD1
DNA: TGTGCCAGCAGCCGCGGGACAGGCCCTAACTATGGCTACACCTTC
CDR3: CASSRGTGPNYGYTF

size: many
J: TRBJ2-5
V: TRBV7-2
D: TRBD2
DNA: TGTGCCAGCAGCTTTCCCGGTGGCGGGGGGTTACAAGAGACCCAGTACTTC
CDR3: CASSFPGGGGLQETQYF

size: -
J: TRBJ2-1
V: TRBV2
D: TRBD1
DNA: TGTGCCAGCAGTATCCGGACAGGGGGAATATACAATGAGCAGTTCTTC
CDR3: CASSIRTGGIYNEQFF

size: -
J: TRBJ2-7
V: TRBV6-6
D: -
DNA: TGTGCCAGCAGTTACTTAGGGGCCCGCGAGCAGTACTTC
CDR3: CASSYLGAREQYF

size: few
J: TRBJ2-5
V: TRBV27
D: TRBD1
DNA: TGTGCCAGCAGTTTCGGGACAGGGAAGTACCAAGAGACCCAGTACTTC
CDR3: CASSFGTGKYQETQYF

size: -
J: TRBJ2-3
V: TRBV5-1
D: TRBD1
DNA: TGCGCCAGCAGAACGGACAGGGGGCTGGGAGATACGCAGTATTTT
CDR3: CASRTDRGLGDTQYF

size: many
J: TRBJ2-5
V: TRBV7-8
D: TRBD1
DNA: TGTGCCAGCAGCTTGGTTGGGACAGGCATGGAAGAGACCCAGTACTTC
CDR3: CASSLVGTGMEETQYF

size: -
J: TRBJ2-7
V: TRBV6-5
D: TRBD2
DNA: TGTGCCTGCTCTAGCGGGGGGGTCCACGAGCAGTACTTC
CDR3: CACSSGGVHEQYF

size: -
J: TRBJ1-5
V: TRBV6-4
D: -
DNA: TGTGCCAGCAGTGGACGCCCTTTCTTATGCCATAGCAATCAGCCCCAGCATTTT
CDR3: CASSGRPFLCHSNQPQHF

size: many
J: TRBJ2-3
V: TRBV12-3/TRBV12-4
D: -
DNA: TGTGCCAGCAGTCTACGATCAGGGGTCTGGACAGATACGCAGTATTTT
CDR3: CASSLRSGVWTDTQYF

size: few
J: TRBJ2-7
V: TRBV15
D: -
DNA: TGTGCCACCAGCAGAGACCCTGTATGGGCGGGCGCCTACGAGCAGTACTTC
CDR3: CATSRDPVWAGAYEQYF

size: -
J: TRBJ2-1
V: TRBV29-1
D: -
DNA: TGCAGCGTTGAAGGGCAGAACTACAATGAGCAGTTCTTC
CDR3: CSVEGQNYNEQFF

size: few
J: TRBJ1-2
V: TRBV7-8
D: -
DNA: TGTGCCAGCAGCCCGAAATCTCTATGGGGCTACACCTTC
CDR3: CASSPKSLWGYTF

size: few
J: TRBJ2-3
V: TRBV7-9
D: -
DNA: TGTGCCAGCAGCTTAGGTGTATTAGATACGCAGTATTTT
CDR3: CASSLGVLDTQYF

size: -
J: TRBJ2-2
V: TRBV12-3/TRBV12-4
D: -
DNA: TGTGCCAGCAGAAAACAACCGGGGACCGGGGAGCTGTTTTTT
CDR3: CASRKQPGTGELFF

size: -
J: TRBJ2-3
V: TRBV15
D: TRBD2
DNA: TGTGCCACCAGCAGAGACCGAGCGGGGGGCTTGGATACGCAGTATTTT
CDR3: CATSRDRAGGLDTQYF

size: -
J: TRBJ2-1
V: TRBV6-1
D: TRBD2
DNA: TGTGCCAGCACGGGATTGGCGGGGGGCCTATCCCCTGACAATGAGCAGTTCTTC
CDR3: CASTGLAGGLSPDNEQFF

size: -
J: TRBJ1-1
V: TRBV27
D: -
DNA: TGTGCCAGCAGTCGGATCGGGACAACAAACACTGAAGCTTTCTTT
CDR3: CASSRIGTTNTEAFF

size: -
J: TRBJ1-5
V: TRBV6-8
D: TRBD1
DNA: TGTGCCAGCAGTTACATGGGACAGGGGCCATATAGCAATCAGCCCCAGCATTTT
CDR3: CASSYMGQGPYSNQPQHF

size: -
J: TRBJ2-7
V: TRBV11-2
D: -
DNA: TGTGCCAGCAGCTTTTGGGGGGAGGCTCAGGACCACTACGAGCAGTACTTC
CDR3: CASSFWGEAQDHYEQYF

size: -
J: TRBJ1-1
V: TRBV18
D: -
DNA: TGTGCCAGCTCACCTTGGGATCTTATGAACACTGAAGCTTTCTTT
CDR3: CASSPWDLMNTEAFF

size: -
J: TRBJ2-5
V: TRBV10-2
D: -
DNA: TGCGCCAGCAGTGAGTCGGTAGCTAGGACCCAGTACTTC
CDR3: CASSESVARTQYF